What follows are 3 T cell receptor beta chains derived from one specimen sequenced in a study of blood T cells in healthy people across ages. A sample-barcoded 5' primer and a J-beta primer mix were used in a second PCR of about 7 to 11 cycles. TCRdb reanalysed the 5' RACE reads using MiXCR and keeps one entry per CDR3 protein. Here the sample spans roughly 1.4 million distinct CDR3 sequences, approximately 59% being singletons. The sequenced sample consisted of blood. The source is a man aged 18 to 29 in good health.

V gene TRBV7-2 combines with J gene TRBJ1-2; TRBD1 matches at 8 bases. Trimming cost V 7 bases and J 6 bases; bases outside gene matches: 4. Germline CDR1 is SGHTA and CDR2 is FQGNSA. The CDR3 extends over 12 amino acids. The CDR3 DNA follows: TGTGCCAGCAACCGGGACAGGCATGGCTACACCTTC. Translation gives CASNRDRHGYTF.

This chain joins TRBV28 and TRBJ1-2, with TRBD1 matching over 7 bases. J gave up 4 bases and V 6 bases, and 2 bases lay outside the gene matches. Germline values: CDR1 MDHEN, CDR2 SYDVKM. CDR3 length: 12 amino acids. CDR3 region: CASRRGPYGYTF. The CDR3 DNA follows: TGTGCCAGCAGGAGGGGGCCCTATGGCTACACCTTC.

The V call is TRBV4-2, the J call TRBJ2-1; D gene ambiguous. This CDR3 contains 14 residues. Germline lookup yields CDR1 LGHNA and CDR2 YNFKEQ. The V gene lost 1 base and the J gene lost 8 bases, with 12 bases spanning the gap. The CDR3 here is CASSQVTLSDEQFF. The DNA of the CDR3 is TGTGCCAGCAGCCAAGTGACACTATCGGATGAGCAGTTCTTC.